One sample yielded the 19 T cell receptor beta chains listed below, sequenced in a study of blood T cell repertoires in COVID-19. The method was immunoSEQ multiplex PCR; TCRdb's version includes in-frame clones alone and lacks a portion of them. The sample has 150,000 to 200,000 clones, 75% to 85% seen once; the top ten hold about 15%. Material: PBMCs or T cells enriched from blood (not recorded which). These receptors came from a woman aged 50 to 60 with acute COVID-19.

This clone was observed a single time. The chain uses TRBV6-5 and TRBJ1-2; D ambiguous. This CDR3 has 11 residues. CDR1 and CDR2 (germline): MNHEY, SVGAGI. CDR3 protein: CVIESNYGYTF. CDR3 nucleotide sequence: TGTGTCATAGAGTCTAACTATGGCTACACCTTC.

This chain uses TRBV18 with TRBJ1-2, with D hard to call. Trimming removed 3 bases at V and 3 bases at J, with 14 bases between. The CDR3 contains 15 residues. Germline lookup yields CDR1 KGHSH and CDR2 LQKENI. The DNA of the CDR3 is TGTGCCAGCTCACCTCAGAGGGCCACGGACTATGGCTACACCTTC. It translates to CASSPQRATDYGYTF.

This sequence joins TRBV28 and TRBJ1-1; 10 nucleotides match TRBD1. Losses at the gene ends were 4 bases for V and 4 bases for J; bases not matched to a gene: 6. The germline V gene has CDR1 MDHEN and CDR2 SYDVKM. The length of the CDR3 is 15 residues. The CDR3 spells CASSSPWTGGTEAFF. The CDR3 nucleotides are TGTGCCAGCAGTTCTCCTTGGACAGGGGGCACTGAAGCTTTCTTT. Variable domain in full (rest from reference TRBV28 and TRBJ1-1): DVKVTQSSRYLVKRTGEKVFLECVQDMDHENMFWYRQDPGLGLRLIYFSYDVKMKEKGDIPEGYSVSREKKERFSLILESASTNQTSMYLCASSSPWTGGTEAFFGQGTRLTVV.

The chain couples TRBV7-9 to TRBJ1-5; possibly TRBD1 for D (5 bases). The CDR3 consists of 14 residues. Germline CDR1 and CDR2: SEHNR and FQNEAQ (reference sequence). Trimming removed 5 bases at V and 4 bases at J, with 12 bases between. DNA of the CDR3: TGTGCCAGCAGCCCTCAGACAGATAATCAGCCCCAGCATTTT. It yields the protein CASSPQTDNQPQHF.

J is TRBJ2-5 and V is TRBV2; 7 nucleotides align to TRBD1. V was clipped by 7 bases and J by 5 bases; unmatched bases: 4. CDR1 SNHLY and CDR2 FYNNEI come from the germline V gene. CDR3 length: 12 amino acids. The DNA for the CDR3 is TGTGCCAGCACAGGGACAGTGGAGACCCAGTACTTC. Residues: CASTGTVETQYF.

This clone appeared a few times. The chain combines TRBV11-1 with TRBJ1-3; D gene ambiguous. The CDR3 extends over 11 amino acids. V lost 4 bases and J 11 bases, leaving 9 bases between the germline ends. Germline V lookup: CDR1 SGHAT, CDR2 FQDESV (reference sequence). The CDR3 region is CASSSSNAIYF. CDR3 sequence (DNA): TGTGCCAGCAGCTCAAGCAACGCCATATATTTT.

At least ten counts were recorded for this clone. CDR3 sequence: CASSQRAGGDFETQYF. DNA for the CDR3: TGTGCCAGCAGCCAACGGGCAGGGGGCGATTTTGAGACCCAGTACTTC. This chain uses TRBV3-1 (or the pseudogene TRBV3-2) with TRBJ2-5, with TRBD1 matching 8 bases. Germline-derived CDR1 and CDR2 are LGHDT and YNNKEL (reference sequence). This CDR3 is 16 amino acids long. V lost 2 bases to trimming and J lost 5 bases; unmatched junction nucleotides: 10.

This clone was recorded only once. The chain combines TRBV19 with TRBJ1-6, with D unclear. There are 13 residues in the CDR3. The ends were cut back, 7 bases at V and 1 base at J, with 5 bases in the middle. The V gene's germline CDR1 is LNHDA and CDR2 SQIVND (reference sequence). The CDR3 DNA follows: TGTGCCAGTAAGGAGTCCTATAATTCACCCCTCCACTTT. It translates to CASKESYNSPLHF.

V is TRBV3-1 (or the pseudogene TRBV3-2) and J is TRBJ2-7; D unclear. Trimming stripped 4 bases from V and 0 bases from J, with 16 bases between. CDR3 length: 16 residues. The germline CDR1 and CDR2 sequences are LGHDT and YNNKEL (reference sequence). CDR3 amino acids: CASSPLETKRSYEQYV. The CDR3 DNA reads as TGTGCCAGCAGCCCTTTAGAGACAAAACGCTCCTACGAGCAGTACGTC.

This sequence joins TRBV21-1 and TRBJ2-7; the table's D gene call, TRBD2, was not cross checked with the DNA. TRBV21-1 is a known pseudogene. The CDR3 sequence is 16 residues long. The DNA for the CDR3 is TGTGCCAGCAGCAAAGCCCAAAATGAGACGGGATACGAGCAGTACGTC. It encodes CASSKAQNETGYEQYV.

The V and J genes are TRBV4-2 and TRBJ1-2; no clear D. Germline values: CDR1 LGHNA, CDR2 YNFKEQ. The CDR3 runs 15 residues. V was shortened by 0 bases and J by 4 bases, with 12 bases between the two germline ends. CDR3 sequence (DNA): TGTGCCAGCAGCCAAGATCGGGGAGACTTCTATGGCTACACCTTC. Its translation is CASSQDRGDFYGYTF.

In nucleotides, the CDR3 is TGTGCCATCGGCCAGGTCTGGGGAGATAATTCACCCCTCCACTTT. Residues: CAIGQVWGDNSPLHF. The chain carries TRBV10-3 and TRBJ1-6, with unresolved D. CDR3 length: 15 amino acids. Germline CDR1 reads ENHRY; CDR2 reads SYGVKD. V lost 8 bases to trimming and J lost 5 bases, with 16 bases between them.

CDR3 DNA sequence: TGTGCCAGCAGCCCAATAAGCTCTAGCAATGAGCAGTTCTTC. It encodes CASSPISSSNEQFF. This sequence joins TRBV11-3 and TRBJ2-1; D is unclear. Between the trimmed V and J ends, which lost 5 bases and 6 bases, there was a span of 14 bases. Germline V CDR1 and CDR2: SGHNT, YENEEA. This CDR3 has 14 amino acids.

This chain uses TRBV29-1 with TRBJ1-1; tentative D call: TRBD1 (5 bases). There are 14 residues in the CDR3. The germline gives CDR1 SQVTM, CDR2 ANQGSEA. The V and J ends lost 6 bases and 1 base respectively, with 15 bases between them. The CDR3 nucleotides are TGCAGCGTCCCGAAGGGGCGTGGGAACACTGAAGCTTTCTTT. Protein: CSVPKGRGNTEAFF.

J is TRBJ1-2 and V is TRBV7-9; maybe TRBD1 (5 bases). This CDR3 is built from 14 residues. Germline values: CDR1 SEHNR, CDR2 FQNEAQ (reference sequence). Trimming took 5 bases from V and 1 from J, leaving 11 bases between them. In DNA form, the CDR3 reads TGTGCCAGCAGCCACCGCCAGGGTAACTATGGCTACACCTTC. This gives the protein CASSHRQGNYGYTF. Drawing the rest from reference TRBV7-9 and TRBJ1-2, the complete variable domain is DTGVSQNPRHKITKRGQNVTFRCDPISEHNRLYWYRQTLGQGPEFLTYFQNEAQLEKSRLLSDRFSAERPKGSFSTLEIQRTEQGDSAMYLCASSHRQGNYGYTFGSGTRLTVV.

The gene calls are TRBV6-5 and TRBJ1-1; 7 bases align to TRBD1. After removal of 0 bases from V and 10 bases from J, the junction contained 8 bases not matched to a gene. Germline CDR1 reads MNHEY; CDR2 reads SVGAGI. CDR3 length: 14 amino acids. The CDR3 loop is CASSYSVDRVAAFF. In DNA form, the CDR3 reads TGTGCCAGCAGTTACTCAGTCGACAGGGTTGCAGCTTTCTTT.

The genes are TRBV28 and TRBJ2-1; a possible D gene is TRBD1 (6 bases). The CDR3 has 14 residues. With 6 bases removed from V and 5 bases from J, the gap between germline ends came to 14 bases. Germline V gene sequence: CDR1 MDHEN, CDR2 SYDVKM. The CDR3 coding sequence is TGTGCCAGCAGCCCTGGGACAACCGACAATGAGCAGTTCTTC. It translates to CASSPGTTDNEQFF.

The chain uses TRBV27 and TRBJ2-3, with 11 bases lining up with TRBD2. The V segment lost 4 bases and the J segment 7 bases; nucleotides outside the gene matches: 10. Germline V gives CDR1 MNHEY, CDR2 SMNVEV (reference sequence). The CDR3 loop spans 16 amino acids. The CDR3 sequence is CASSSRLAGTLNTQYF. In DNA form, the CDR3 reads TGTGCCAGCAGTTCCCGACTAGCGGGGACCCTCAATACGCAGTATTTT.

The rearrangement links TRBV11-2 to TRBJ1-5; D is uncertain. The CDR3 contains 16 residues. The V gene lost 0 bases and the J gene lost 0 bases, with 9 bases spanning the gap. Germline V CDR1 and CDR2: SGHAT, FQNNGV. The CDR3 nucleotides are TGTGCCAGCAGCTTAGATAGTCTGTCTAGCAATCAGCCCCAGCATTTT. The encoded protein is CASSLDSLSSNQPQHF.